Listed below are T cell receptor beta chains from one sample, sequenced in a study of Graves' ophthalmopathy and Graves' hyperthyroidism. TCRdb re-derived calls from the multiplex PCR reads in MiXCR, one entry per CDR3 protein. The sample lists roughly 1.1 million distinct CDR3 sequences, about two fifths occurring once. Sequenced material: peripheral blood or thyroid tissue (not recorded which). The receptor set was obtained from an adult man with Graves' hyperthyroidism. The CDR3 runs from the conserved cysteine through the conserved F or W. Fields, in order: clone size, V gene, J gene, D gene, CDR3 protein, CDR3 DNA. The D gene is left open where the match is weak. Expanded clones are given a class, and other clones once, few, many or no size at all.

>-|TRBV4-1|TRBJ2-5|TRBD2
CASSHRPGLAVQETQYF
TGCGCCAGCAGCCACAGACCAGGACTAGCAGTTCAAGAGACCCAGTACTTC
>few|TRBV9|TRBJ2-2|-
CASSDLSTGELFF
TGTGCCAGCAGCGACCTTAGCACCGGGGAGCTGTTTTTT
>-|TRBV20-1|TRBJ2-7|TRBD1
CSARETGFYEQYF
TGCAGTGCTAGAGAGACAGGGTTCTACGAGCAGTACTTC
>many|TRBV12-3/TRBV12-4|TRBJ2-5|TRBD2
CASSKLAGEETQYF
TGTGCCAGCAGTAAGCTAGCGGGAGAAGAGACCCAGTACTTC
>many|TRBV5-1|TRBJ2-5|-
CASSNGKLQETQYF
TGCGCCAGCAGTAACGGCAAACTCCAAGAGACCCAGTACTTC
>-|TRBV5-8|TRBJ1-5|TRBD1
CASSLTTGGVRPQHF
TGTGCCAGCAGCCTAACAACAGGGGGCGTACGGCCCCAGCATTTT
>-|TRBV20-1|TRBJ1-4|-
CSATQQTTNEKLFF
TGCAGTGCCACACAACAAACAACTAATGAAAAACTGTTTTTT
>many|TRBV24-1|TRBJ1-5|-
CATSDTDSQPQHF
TGTGCCACCAGTGATACGGATTCGCAGCCCCAGCATTTT
>-|TRBV2|TRBJ1-6|-
CASRVHRDSPLHF
TGTGCCAGCAGAGTTCATCGTGATTCACCCCTCCACTTT
>-|TRBV7-8|TRBJ1-2|TRBD1
CAWSGGGAFYGYTF
TGTGCCTGGAGTGGAGGGGGCGCGTTCTATGGCTACACCTTC
>-|TRBV10-3|TRBJ2-5|-
CAISPDRKAQYF
TGTGCCATCAGTCCCGACCGAAAAGCCCAGTACTTC